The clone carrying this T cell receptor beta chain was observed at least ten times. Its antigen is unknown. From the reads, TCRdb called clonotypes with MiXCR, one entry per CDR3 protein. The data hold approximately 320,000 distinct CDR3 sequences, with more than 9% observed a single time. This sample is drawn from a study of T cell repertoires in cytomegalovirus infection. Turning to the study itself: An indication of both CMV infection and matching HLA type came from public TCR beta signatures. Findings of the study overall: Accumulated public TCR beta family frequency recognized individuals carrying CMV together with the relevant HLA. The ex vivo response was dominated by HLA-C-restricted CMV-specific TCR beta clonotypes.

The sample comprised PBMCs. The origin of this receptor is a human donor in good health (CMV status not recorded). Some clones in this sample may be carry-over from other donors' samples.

The CDR3 DNA reads as TGTGCCAGCCGGGCGGGACAGGGGACTGAAGCTTTCTTT. Translated, it gives CASRAGQGTEAFF. The chain couples TRBV7-9 to TRBJ1-1, with TRBD1 matching over 10 bases. Germline V gene sequence: CDR1 SEHNR, CDR2 FQNEAQ (reference sequence). The V gene end was trimmed by 8 bases and the J gene end by 5 bases; junction bases not matched to a gene: 5. This CDR3 is 13 amino acids long.